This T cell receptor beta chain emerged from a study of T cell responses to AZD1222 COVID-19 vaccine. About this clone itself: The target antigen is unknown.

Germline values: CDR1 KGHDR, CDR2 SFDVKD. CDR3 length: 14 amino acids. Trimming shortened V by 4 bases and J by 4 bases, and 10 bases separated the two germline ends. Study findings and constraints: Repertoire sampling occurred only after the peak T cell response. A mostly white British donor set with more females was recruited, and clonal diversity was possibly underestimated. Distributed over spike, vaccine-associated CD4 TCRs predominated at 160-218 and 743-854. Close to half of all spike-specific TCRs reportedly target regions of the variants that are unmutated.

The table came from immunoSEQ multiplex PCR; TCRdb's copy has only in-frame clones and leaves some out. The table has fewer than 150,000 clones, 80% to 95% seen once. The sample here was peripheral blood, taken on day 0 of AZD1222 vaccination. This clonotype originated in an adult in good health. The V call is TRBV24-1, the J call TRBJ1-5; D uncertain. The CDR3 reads CATSDSSRNQPQHF. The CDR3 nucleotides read TGTGCCACCAGTGACTCTAGTCGAAATCAGCCCCAGCATTTT.